These 8 T cell receptor beta chains were all obtained from the same sample, sequenced in a study of CD8 T cells in ankylosing spondylitis. TCRdb fed the 5' RACE reads into MiXCR, producing one record per CDR3 protein. This sample has about 230,000 distinct CDR3 sequences, with under 8.5% found just once. The sequenced sample consisted of blood, either unsorted or a sorted T cell fraction (not recorded which). These receptors all come from a female donor with ankylosing spondylitis or in good health (not recorded which).

J is TRBJ2-4 and V is TRBV28; 10 bases align to TRBD1. CDR1 and CDR2 (germline): MDHEN, SYDVKM. This CDR3 has 14 amino acids. With 5 bases clipped from V and 6 bases from J, the junction kept 4 bases outside the gene matches. The CDR3 reads CASSPGQGLNIQYF. The CDR3, as DNA: TGTGCCAGCAGTCCGGGACAGGGGCTAAACATTCAGTACTTC.

This clonotype has a single count. This may stem from a read error, because a much larger clone lies one nucleotide away. In DNA, the CDR3 is TGTGCCAACAGCTCGCACCCGACAGGGGGTGGCTACACCTTC. It is translated as CANSSHPTGGGYTF. The chain joins TRBV7-8 to TRBJ1-2; 9 bases fit TRBD1. Looked up from germline, CDR1 is SGHVS and CDR2 is FQNEAQ. The length of the CDR3 is 14 residues. Using reference TRBV7-8 and TRBJ1-2 for the parts outside the CDR3, the full variable domain is GAGVSQSPRYKVAKRGQDVALRCDPISGHVSLFWYQQALGQGPEFLTYFQNEAQLDKSGLPSDRFFAERPEGSVSTLKIQRTQQEDSAVYLCANSSHPTGGGYTFGSGTRLTVV.

This clonotype was counted a few times. CDR3 amino acids: CASSQKARGTGPQANVLTF. The CDR3 DNA reads TGCGCCAGCAGCCAAAAAGCCCGGGGGACAGGCCCCCAGGCCAACGTCCTGACTTTC. V gene TRBV4-3 combines with J gene TRBJ2-6; 8 bases agree with TRBD1. Per germline, CDR1 LGHNA and CDR2 YSLEER. The CDR3 sequence is 19 residues long. V lost 2 bases, J lost 6 bases, and 15 bases stayed unmatched.

This clonotype came up many times. V usage is TRBV5-1 and J usage is TRBJ2-3; D is undetermined. This CDR3 region has 11 residues. Trimming left V 6 bases short and J 8 bases short, with 10 bases between. Germline V lookup: CDR1 SGHRS, CDR2 YFSETQ. CDR3 nucleotides: TGCGCCAGCACCCCGGGTGGTACGCAGTATTTT. Protein: CASTPGGTQYF.

This clonotype was observed many times. The chain joins TRBV12-3 or TRBV12-4 to TRBJ2-3; D ambiguous. The CDR3 has 14 residues. V dropped 6 bases and J dropped 0 bases, with 10 bases sitting between them. The CDR3 region is CASRGLTSTDTQYF. As DNA, the CDR3 is TGTGCCAGCAGAGGGTTGACTAGCACAGATACGCAGTATTTT.

The chain carries TRBV11-2 and TRBJ2-7; 10 nucleotides align to TRBD2. This CDR3 has 20 residues. The V segment lost 2 bases and the J segment 0 bases; nucleotides outside the gene matches: 16. Germline loops: CDR1 SGHAT, CDR2 FQNNGV. As DNA, the CDR3 is TGTGCCAGCAGCTTAATTAGGCCCCTCTCTAGCGGGAGACCCTCCTACGAGCAGTACTTC. It codes for CASSLIRPLSSGRPSYEQYF.

This clonotype was picked up many times. The gene calls are TRBV7-2 and TRBJ2-3; 8 bases match TRBD2. CDR3 length: 15 amino acids. Germline V gene data show CDR1 as SGHTA and CDR2 as FQGNSA. With V trimmed by 5 bases and J by 2 bases, 6 bases remained unmatched. The CDR3 protein is CASSPSGGNTDTQYF. The DNA for the CDR3 is TGTGCCAGCAGCCCCAGCGGGGGAAACACAGATACGCAGTATTTT.

This clonotype was seen at least ten times. CDR3 sequence reads: CASSSRGTTNTGELFF. In nucleotides, the CDR3 is TGTGCCAGCAGCTCACGAGGGACTACTAACACCGGGGAGCTGTTTTTT. The J gene is TRBJ2-2, the V gene TRBV11-2; 7 bases are shared with TRBD2. The CDR3 is made up of 16 amino acids. Trimming cost V 4 bases and J 2 bases; bases outside gene matches: 7. Germline V gives CDR1 SGHAT, CDR2 FQNNGV.